A selection of T cell receptor beta chains follows, all from one sample in a study of T cells in Graves' hyperthyroidism and ophthalmopathy. TCRdb reprocessed the multiplex PCR reads via MiXCR and lists one record per CDR3 protein. In the table there are 600,000 to 700,000 distinct CDR3 sequences, approximately 14% of which are singletons. Source material: blood. The receptors stem from a woman in her thirties or forties with Graves' ophthalmopathy. Both conserved end residues are part of each CDR3. A D gene is named only where the DNA matches it firmly. Part of the rows lack a size; the others show once, few, many or a class for expanded clones.

>-|TRBV28|13|many|TRBJ2-7
CASRTYRRDEQYF
TGTGCCAGCAGAACCTATCGTAGGGACGAGCAGTACTTC
>TRBD2|TRBV29-1|17|many|TRBJ2-2
CSVEDRASGRLSGELFF
TGCAGCGTTGAAGATCGGGCTAGCGGGAGATTATCCGGGGAGCTGTTTTTT
>-|TRBV29-1|12|many|TRBJ2-5
CSVGVGQETQYF
TGCAGCGTTGGGGTCGGACAAGAGACCCAGTACTTC
>TRBD2|TRBV11-2|16|few|TRBJ2-7
CASSLDGSSGSYEQYF
TGTGCCAGCAGCTTAGATGGTTCTAGCGGGAGCTACGAGCAGTACTTC
>-|TRBV6-5|16|few|TRBJ2-5
CASSYSGLTPQETQYF
TGTGCCAGCAGTTACTCAGGCTTGACTCCGCAAGAGACCCAGTACTTC
>TRBD2|TRBV28|16|many|TRBJ2-7
CASSILAGGRTYEQYF
TGTGCCAGCAGTATACTAGCGGGTGGGAGGACGTACGAGCAGTACTTC
>-|TRBV7-2|13|-|TRBJ1-1
CASSNQEVARAFF
TGTGCCAGCAGCAATCAAGAAGTCGCGCGAGCTTTCTTT
>-|TRBV15|16|many|TRBJ1-5
CATSRGRIQGGQPQHF
TGTGCCACCAGCAGAGGCAGGATACAGGGCGGTCAGCCCCAGCATTTT
>TRBD2|TRBV7-8|17|many|TRBJ2-2
CASSLNLAGRDTGELFF
TGTGCCAGCAGCTTAAATTTGGCAGGGAGGGACACCGGGGAGCTGTTTTTT
>-|TRBV2|13|-|TRBJ2-2
CASTDTQTGELFF
TGTGCCAGCACAGACACTCAAACCGGGGAGCTGTTTTTT
>-|TRBV27|13|many|TRBJ2-7
CASSLAMNYEQYF
TGTGCCAGCAGTTTAGCCATGAACTACGAGCAGTACTTC
>TRBD1|TRBV6-5|13|many|TRBJ1-2
CASSSQGEVGYTF
TGTGCCAGCAGTTCTCAGGGGGAGGTTGGCTACACCTTC
>TRBD2|TRBV10-3|19|many|TRBJ2-5
CAISETRTSGRTRRETQYF
TGTGCCATCAGTGAGACCCGGACTAGCGGGAGGACTCGGCGAGAGACCCAGTACTTC
>-|TRBV20-1|15|many|TRBJ1-5
CSARVRGLSNQPQHF
TGCAGTGCTAGAGTTCGGGGGCTTAGCAATCAGCCCCAGCATTTT
>TRBD2|TRBV11-2|16|many|TRBJ2-2
CASSLHLAGTAGELFF
TGTGCCAGCAGCTTACACCTAGCGGGTACCGCCGGGGAGCTGTTTTTT
>TRBD1|TRBV7-9|15|few|TRBJ2-7
CASSFLGTGADEQYF
TGTGCCAGCAGCTTCTTAGGGACAGGGGCGGACGAGCAGTACTTC
>-|TRBV7-9|14|-|TRBJ1-4
CASARAGANEKLFF
TGTGCCAGCGCCAGAGCAGGCGCGAATGAAAAACTGTTTTTT
>-|TRBV6-5|13|-|TRBJ2-5
CASSWDGKETQYF
TGTGCCAGCAGCTGGGACGGAAAAGAGACCCAGTACTTC